A selection of T cell receptor beta chains follows, all from one sample in a study of OX40 agonist ivuxolimab in advanced cancers. The assay was immunoSEQ multiplex PCR, and TCRdb's table has in-frame clones only and misses some. The sample has about 65,000 clones; about nine tenths are singletons. The specimen comprised CD4+ or CD8+ T cells sorted from blood, sampled in a trial of the OX40 agonist ivuxolimab. These receptor sequences come from an adult with an advanced solid tumor such as melanoma, head and neck, liver or kidney cancer. Both conserved end residues are part of each CDR3. The D gene is left open where the match is weak. Part of the rows lack a size; the others show once, few, many or a class for expanded clones.

d_call | j_call | clone_size | v_call | cdr3_length | cdr3_nt | cdr3_aa
- | TRBJ1-2 | - | TRBV7-2 | 14 | TGTGCCAGCAGCACTACCGAGGGTACCTATGGCTACACCTTC | CASSTTEGTYGYTF
- | TRBJ2-5 | - | TRBV5-1 | 13 | TGCGCCAGCAGCTTGGGGGGAACAGAGACCCAGTACTTC | CASSLGGTETQYF
- | TRBJ2-5 | - | TRBV18 | 14 | TGTGCCAGCTCACCTTCGATAGGCCAAGAGACCCAGTACTTC | CASSPSIGQETQYF
TRBD1 | TRBJ2-7 | - | TRBV29-1 | 14 | TGCAGCGTGGGAGACAGGGGAAGGGACTACGAGCAGTACTTC | CSVGDRGRDYEQYF
TRBD2 | TRBJ2-5 | - | TRBV7-8 | 17 | TGTGCCAGCAGCTTAGCGGTAGCGGGGGCCGGGAAAGAGACCCAGTACTTC | CASSLAVAGAGKETQYF
- | TRBJ2-7 | - | TRBV5-5 | 15 | TGTGCCAGCATGGCGGGGGCCATAGACTCCTACGAGCAGTACTTC | CASMAGAIDSYEQYF
- | TRBJ2-7 | - | TRBV11-2 | 16 | TGTGCCAGCAGCCACACCCGGGACATTCCACGCTACGAGCAGTACTTC | CASSHTRDIPRYEQYF
- | TRBJ1-1 | once | TRBV6-1 | 13 | TGTGCCAGCAGTTTCAACAGAGGCACTGAAGCTTTCTTT | CASSFNRGTEAFF
- | TRBJ2-3 | - | TRBV6-5 | 16 | TGTGCCAGCAGTTTCGTCCCACTGAAAATCACAGATACGCAGTATTTT | CASSFVPLKITDTQYF
- | TRBJ2-6 | - | TRBV6-1 | 14 | TGTGCCAGCACTGTTCTCTCTGGGGCCAACGTCCTGACTTTC | CASTVLSGANVLTF
- | TRBJ1-1 | - | TRBV6-5 | 15 | TGTGCCAGCAGGGGACGAAACCGGGTTAACACTGAAGCTTTCTTT | CASRGRNRVNTEAFF
- | TRBJ2-7 | - | TRBV5-4 | 13 | TGTGCCAGCAGCTTGGACCCGCCGGGGGAGCAGTACTTC | CASSLDPPGEQYF